The 18 T cell receptor beta chains listed next were all sequenced from one sample in a study of T cell repertoires in cytomegalovirus infection. One entry per CDR3 protein, called by TCRdb with MiXCR from the reads. This sample carries about 180,000 distinct CDR3 sequences, 17% of them seen once, and the ten largest clones take 20% to 25%. The sample was CD8+ T cells from PBMCs. These receptors all stem from a human donor in good health (CMV status not recorded). Some clones in this sample may be carry-over from other donors' samples.

The V and J genes are TRBV7-2 and TRBJ1-6; perhaps TRBD1 as D (5 bases). The CDR3 covers 16 residues. Trimming took 1 base from V and 4 from J, leaving 11 bases between them. The germline CDR1 and CDR2 sequences are SGHTA and FQGNSA. CDR3 sequence reads: CASSLGPGPYNSPLHF. The DNA of the CDR3 is TGTGCCAGCAGCTTAGGCCCAGGGCCGTATAATTCACCCCTCCACTTT.

This sequence joins TRBV6-2 or TRBV6-3 and TRBJ2-7; D not certain. This CDR3 contains 13 residues. The germline gives CDR1 MNHEY, CDR2 SVGEGT. Trimming left V 5 bases short and J 2 bases short, with 10 bases between. CDR3 nucleotide sequence: TGTGCCAGCAGTCCAGGAGACCCCTACGAGCAGTACTTC. Protein: CASSPGDPYEQYF.

The chain carries TRBV7-6 and TRBJ2-7, with D possibly being TRBD1 (6 bases). Trimming left V 6 bases short and J 5 bases short, with 14 bases between. The germline V gene has CDR1 SGHVS and CDR2 FNYEAQ. This CDR3 contains 13 residues. DNA for the CDR3: TGTGCCAGCAGACCACCCAACAGGGACGAGCAGTACTTC. Its translation is CASRPPNRDEQYF.

V is TRBV6-5 and J is TRBJ1-1, with TRBD1 identical over 7 bases. This CDR3 has 13 amino acids. Germline V gene sequence: CDR1 MNHEY, CDR2 SVGAGI. V lost 1 base, J lost 7 bases, and 3 bases stayed unmatched. The CDR3 is CASSYFGQVEAFF. CDR3 in DNA: TGTGCCAGCAGTTACTTCGGACAGGTTGAAGCTTTCTTT.

This clonotype showed up just a few times. The DNA of the CDR3 is TGTGCCAGCAGCCAAGCGAGGGGGCGAGAGACCCAGTACTTC. Its translation is CASSQARGRETQYF. V is TRBV14 and J is TRBJ2-5; 7 bases align to TRBD1. This CDR3 region has 14 residues. V gave up 1 base and J gave up 4 bases; unmatched junction bases: 3. Germline V gene lookup returns CDR1 SGHDN and CDR2 FVKESK.

This sequence joins TRBV7-6 and TRBJ2-2, with 7 bases that match TRBD2. V was clipped by 1 base and J by 1 base; unmatched bases: 3. There are 16 residues in the CDR3. Germline CDR1 and CDR2: SGHVS and FNYEAQ. The CDR3 loop reads CASSLEGLENTGELFF. CDR3 DNA: TGTGCCAGCAGCTTAGAAGGACTAGAGAACACCGGGGAGCTGTTTTTT.

The chain links TRBV6-8 to TRBJ1-2; D not resolved. The CDR3 contains 16 residues. V lost 5 bases to trimming and J lost 6 bases, with 22 bases between them. The germline V gene encodes CDR1 MNHGY and CDR2 SAAAGT. CDR3 protein: CASSPSLQHRFNGYTF. The CDR3 nucleotides are TGTGCCAGCAGTCCCAGTCTCCAACACCGCTTTAATGGCTACACCTTC.

This clonotype was observed once. For the CDR3, the DNA is TGTGCCAGCAGCTTACTGGCTAGCGGGGCTTCCGGGGAGCTGTTTTTT. It specifies CASSLLASGASGELFF. J is TRBJ2-2 and V is TRBV7-2; TRBD2 matches 9 bases. The length of the CDR3 is 16 residues. V dropped 2 bases and J dropped 6; count of bases not matched to a gene: 7. Germline V gene sequence: CDR1 SGHTA, CDR2 FQGNSA.

The chain uses TRBV29-1 and TRBJ2-1, with 13 bases that match TRBD2. J gave up 8 bases and V 5 bases, and 9 bases lay outside the gene matches. Germline-derived CDR1 and CDR2 are SQVTM and ANQGSEA. The CDR3 extends over 15 amino acids. This CDR3 is CSVPGLAGAGYEQFF. CDR3 in DNA: TGCAGCGTTCCTGGACTAGCGGGGGCTGGGTATGAGCAGTTCTTC.

In regard to this clonotype: One end of the junction does not line up with germline, which may come from a read error. The V and J genes are TRBV4-1 and TRBJ1-1, with D possibly being TRBD1 (5 bases). Looked up from germline, CDR1 is MGHRA and CDR2 is YSYEKL. The CDR3 loop spans 12 amino acids. CDR3 loop: CASSQRGTEAFF. Written as DNA, the CDR3 is TGTGCCAGCAGCCAGAGGGGCACTGAAGCTTTCTTT.

This CDR3 reads CAWSASTAVDEQYF. The CDR3 DNA reads as TGTGCCTGGAGCGCAAGCACAGCGGTTGACGAGCAGTACTTC. The genes are TRBV30 and TRBJ2-7; weak D call: TRBD2 (5 bases). The CDR3 is 14 residues long. V was clipped by 3 bases and J by 5 bases, with 17 bases between them. Germline V gene data show CDR1 as GTSNPN and CDR2 as SVGIG (reference sequence).

There are a few counts of this clonotype. The rearrangement joins TRBV7-9 to TRBJ2-1; D might be TRBD2 (5 bases). CDR1 and CDR2 from the germline V gene are SEHNR and FQNEAQ (reference sequence). Trimming removed 5 bases at V and 3 bases at J, with 17 bases between. This CDR3 has 16 residues. The CDR3 spells CASSPAGGLLYNEQFF. The CDR3 coding sequence is TGTGCCAGCAGCCCTGCTGGAGGACTTCTCTACAATGAGCAGTTCTTC.

J is TRBJ2-3 and V is TRBV2; 10 bases agree with TRBD2. Per the germline V gene, CDR1 is SNHLY and CDR2 is FYNNEI. CDR3 length: 15 amino acids. V was pared by 4 bases and J by 4 bases, with 5 bases of the junction left unmatched. This CDR3 is CASSAPSGGSDTQYF. CDR3 coding DNA: TGTGCCAGCAGTGCGCCTAGCGGGGGCTCAGATACGCAGTATTTT.

Only a few counts were recorded for this clonotype. The chain couples TRBV5-6 to TRBJ2-1, with TRBD1 matching 11 bases. The CDR3 spans 14 residues. Per germline, CDR1 SGHDT and CDR2 YYEEEE. V was pared by 2 bases and J by 8 bases, with 3 bases of the junction left unmatched. The CDR3 coding sequence is TGTGCCAGCAGCTTCGGGACAGGGGGGCATGAGCAGTTCTTC. Translation: CASSFGTGGHEQFF.

The V gene is TRBV20-1, the J gene TRBJ2-3; tentatively, D is TRBD2 (5 bases). CDR1 and CDR2 (germline): DFQATT, SNEGSKA (reference sequence). The CDR3 is 16 amino acids. Trimming cost V 7 bases and J 1 base, with 21 bases left between them. As DNA, the CDR3 is TGCAGTGTTGGGCTCGGACTCACCTGGGGCACAGATACGCAGTATTTT. This gives the protein CSVGLGLTWGTDTQYF.

The rearrangement joins TRBV15 to TRBJ1-5; TRBD1 matches at 7 bases. This CDR3 comprises 15 residues. Germline CDR1 LNHNV, CDR2 YYDKDF (reference sequence). The trim removed 3 bases at V and 0 bases at J, leaving 2 bases unmatched. This CDR3 reads CATSSGTASNQPQHF. In DNA form, the CDR3 reads TGTGCCACCAGCAGTGGGACAGCTAGCAATCAGCCCCAGCATTTT.

This sequence joins TRBV15 and TRBJ2-5; D unresolved. Trimming removed 0 bases from V and 5 bases from J, with 10 bases in between. CDR3 length: 14 amino acids. Germline V gene sequence: CDR1 LNHNV, CDR2 YYDKDF (reference sequence). The CDR3 loop reads CATSRDRVAETQYF. The DNA of the CDR3 is TGTGCCACCAGCAGAGATAGGGTTGCCGAGACCCAGTACTTC. Full variable domain (remainder filled in from reference TRBV15 and TRBJ2-5): DAMVIQNPRYQVTQFGKPVTLSCSQTLNHNVMYWYQQKSSQAPKLLFHYYDKDFNNEADTPDNFQSRRPNTSFCFLDIRSPGLGDTAMYLCATSRDRVAETQYFGPGTRLLVL.

The gene calls are TRBV6-2 or TRBV6-3 and TRBJ2-1, with TRBD1 matching 7 bases. Germline V gene sequence: CDR1 MNHEY, CDR2 SVGEGT. The CDR3 covers 17 residues. V shed 0 bases and J 4 bases; nucleotides not matched to a gene: 9. CDR3 in amino acids: CASSYSLGQPIYNEQFF. The CDR3, as DNA: TGTGCCAGCAGTTACTCGCTGGGACAGCCCATTTACAATGAGCAGTTCTTC.